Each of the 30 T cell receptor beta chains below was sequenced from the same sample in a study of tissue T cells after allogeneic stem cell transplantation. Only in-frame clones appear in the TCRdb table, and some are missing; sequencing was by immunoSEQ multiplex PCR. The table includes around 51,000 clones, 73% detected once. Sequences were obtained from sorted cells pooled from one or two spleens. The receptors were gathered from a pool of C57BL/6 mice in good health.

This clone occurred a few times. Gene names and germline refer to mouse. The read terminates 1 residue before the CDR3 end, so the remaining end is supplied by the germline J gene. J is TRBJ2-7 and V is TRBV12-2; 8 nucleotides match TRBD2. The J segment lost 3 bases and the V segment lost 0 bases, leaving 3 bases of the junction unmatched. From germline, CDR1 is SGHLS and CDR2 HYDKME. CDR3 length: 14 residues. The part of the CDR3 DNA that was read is TGTGCCAGCTCTCTCGCGGGGGGGCGCTATGAACAGTAC. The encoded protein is CASSLAGGRYEQY. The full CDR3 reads CASSLAGGRYEQYF.

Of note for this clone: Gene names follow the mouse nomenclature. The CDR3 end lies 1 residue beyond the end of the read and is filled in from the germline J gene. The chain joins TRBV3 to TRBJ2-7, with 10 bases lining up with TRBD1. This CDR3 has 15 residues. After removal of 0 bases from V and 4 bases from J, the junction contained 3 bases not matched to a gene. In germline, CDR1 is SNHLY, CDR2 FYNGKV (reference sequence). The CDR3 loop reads CASSLARGQGYEQYF. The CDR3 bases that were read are TGTGCCAGCAGCTTAGCGCGGGGACAGGGGTATGAACAGTAC.

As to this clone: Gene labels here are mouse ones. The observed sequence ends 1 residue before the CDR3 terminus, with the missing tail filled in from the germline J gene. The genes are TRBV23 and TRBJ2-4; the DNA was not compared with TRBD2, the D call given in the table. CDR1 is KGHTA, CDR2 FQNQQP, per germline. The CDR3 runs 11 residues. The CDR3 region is CSSSHGDTLYF. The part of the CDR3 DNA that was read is TGCTCCAGCAGTCATGGGGACACCTTGTAC.

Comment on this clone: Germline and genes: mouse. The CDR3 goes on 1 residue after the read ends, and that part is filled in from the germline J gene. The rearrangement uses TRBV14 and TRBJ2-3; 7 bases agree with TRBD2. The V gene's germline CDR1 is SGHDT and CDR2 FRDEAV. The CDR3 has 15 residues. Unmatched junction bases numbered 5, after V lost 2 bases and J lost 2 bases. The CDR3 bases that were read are TGTGCCAGCAGTTTACGTCTGGGGGTTGCAGAAACGCTGTAT. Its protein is CASSLRLGVAETLY. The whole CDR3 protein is CASSLRLGVAETLYF.

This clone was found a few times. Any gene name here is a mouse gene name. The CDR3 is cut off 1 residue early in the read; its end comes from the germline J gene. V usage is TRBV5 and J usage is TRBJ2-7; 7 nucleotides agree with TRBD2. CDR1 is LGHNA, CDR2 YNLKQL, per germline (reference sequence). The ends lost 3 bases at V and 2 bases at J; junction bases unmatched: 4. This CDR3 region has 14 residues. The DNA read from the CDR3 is TGTGCCAGCAGCCAGAGCTGGGGGACCTATGAACAGTAC. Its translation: CASSQSWGTYEQY. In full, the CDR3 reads CASSQSWGTYEQYF.

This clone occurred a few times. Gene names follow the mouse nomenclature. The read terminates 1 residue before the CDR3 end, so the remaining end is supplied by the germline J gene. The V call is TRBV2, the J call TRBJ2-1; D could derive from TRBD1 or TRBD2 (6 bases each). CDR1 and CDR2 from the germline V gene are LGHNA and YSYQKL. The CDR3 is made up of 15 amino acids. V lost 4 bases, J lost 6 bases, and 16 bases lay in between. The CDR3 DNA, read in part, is TGTGCCAGCAGCCCCCTCGGGGGCGCGGGTGCTGAGCAGTTC. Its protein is CASSPLGGAGAEQF. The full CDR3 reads CASSPLGGAGAEQFF.

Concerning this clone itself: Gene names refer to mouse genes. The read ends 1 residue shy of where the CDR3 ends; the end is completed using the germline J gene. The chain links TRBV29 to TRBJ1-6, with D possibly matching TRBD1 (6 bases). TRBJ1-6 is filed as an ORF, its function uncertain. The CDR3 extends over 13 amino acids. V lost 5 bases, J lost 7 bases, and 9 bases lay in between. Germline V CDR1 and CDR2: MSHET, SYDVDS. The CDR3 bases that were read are TGTGCTAGCAGTGACAGGAGAAATTCGCCCCTCTAC. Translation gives CASSDRRNSPLY. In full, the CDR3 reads CASSDRRNSPLYF.

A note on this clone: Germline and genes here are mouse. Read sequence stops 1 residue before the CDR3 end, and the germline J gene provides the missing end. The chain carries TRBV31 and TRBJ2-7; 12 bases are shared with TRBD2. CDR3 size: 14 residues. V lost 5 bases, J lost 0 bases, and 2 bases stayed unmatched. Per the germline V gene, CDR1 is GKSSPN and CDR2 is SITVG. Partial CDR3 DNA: TGTGCCTGGGGACTGGGGGGGAGCTCCTATGAACAGTAC. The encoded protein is CAWGLGGSSYEQY. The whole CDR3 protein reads CAWGLGGSSYEQYF.

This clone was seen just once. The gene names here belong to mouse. The CDR3 protein is CASSLGQGDTQYF. Partial CDR3 DNA: TGTGCCAGCAGCTTAGGACAGGGAGACACCCAGTAC. This chain connects TRBV3 to TRBJ2-5; 7 bases map to TRBD1. The CDR3 is cut off 1 residue early in the read; its end comes from the germline J gene. The length of the CDR3 is 13 residues. The J segment lost 5 bases and the V segment lost 1 base, leaving 0 bases of the junction unmatched. Germline values: CDR1 SNHLY, CDR2 FYNGKV (reference sequence).

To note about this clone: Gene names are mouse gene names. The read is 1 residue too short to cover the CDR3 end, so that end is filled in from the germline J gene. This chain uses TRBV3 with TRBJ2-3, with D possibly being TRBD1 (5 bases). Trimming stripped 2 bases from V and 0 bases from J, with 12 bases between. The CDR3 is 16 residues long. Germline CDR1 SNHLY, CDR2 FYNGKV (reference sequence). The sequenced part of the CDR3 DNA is TGTGCCAGCAGCTTATTTTGGACATCTAGTGCAGAAACGCTGTAT. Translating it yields CASSLFWTSSAETLY. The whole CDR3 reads CASSLFWTSSAETLYF.

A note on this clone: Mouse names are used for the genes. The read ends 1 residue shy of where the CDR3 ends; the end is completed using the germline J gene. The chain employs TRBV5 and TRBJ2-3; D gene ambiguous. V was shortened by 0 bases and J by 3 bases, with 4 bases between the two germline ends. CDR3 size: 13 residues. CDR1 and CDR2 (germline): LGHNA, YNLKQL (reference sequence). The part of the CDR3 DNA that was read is TGTGCCAGCAGCCAAGATAAAGCAGAAACGCTGTAT. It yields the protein CASSQDKAETLY. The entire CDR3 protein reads CASSQDKAETLYF.

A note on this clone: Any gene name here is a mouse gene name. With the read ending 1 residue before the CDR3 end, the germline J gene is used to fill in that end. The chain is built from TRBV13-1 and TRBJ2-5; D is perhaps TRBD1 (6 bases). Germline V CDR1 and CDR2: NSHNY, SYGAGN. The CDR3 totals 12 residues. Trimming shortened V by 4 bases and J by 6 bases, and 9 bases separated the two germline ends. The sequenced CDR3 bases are TGTGCCAGCAGTACAGGGCGGGACACCCAGTAC. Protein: CASSTGRDTQY. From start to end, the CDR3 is CASSTGRDTQYF.

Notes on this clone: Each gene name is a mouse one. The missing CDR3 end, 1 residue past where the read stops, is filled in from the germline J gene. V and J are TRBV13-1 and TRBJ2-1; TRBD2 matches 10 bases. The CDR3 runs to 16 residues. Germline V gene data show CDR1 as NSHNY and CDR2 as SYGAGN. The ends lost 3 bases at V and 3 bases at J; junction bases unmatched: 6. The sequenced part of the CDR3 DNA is TGTGCCAGCAGTGTCGGGACTGGGGATTTCTATGCTGAGCAGTTC. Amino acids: CASSVGTGDFYAEQF. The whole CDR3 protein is CASSVGTGDFYAEQFF.

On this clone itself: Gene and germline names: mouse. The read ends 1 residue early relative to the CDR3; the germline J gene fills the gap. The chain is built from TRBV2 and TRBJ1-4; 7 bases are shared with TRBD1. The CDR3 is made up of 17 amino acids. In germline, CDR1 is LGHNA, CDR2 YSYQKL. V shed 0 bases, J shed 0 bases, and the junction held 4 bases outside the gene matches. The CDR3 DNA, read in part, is TGTGCCAGCAGCCAAGATCGGGACAGAATTTCCAACGAAAGATTATTT. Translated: CASSQDRDRISNERLF. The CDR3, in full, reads CASSQDRDRISNERLFF.

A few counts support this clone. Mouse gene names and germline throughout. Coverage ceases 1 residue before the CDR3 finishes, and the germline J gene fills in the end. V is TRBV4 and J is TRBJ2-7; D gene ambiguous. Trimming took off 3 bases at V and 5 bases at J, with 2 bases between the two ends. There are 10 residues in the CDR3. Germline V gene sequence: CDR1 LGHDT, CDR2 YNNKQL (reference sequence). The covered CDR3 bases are TGTGCCAGCAGCTACCATGAACAGTAC. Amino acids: CASSYHEQY. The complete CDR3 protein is CASSYHEQYF.

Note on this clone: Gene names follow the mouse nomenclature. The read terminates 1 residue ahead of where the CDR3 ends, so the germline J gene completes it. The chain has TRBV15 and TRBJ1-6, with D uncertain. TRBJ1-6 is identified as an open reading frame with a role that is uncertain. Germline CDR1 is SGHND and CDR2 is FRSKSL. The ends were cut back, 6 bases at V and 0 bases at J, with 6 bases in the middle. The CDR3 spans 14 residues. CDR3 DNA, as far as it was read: TGTGCCAGCAGCCCCAATTCCTATAATTCGCCCCTCTAC. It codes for CASSPNSYNSPLY. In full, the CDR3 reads CASSPNSYNSPLYF.

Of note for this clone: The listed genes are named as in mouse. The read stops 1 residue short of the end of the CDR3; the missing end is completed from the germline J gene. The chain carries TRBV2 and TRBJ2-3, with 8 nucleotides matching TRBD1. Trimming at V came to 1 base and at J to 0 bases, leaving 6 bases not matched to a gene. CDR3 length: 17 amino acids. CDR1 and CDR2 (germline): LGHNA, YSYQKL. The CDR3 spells CASSQGTGSMSAETLYF. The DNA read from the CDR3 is TGTGCCAGCAGCCAAGGGACAGGGAGCATGAGTGCAGAAACGCTGTAT.

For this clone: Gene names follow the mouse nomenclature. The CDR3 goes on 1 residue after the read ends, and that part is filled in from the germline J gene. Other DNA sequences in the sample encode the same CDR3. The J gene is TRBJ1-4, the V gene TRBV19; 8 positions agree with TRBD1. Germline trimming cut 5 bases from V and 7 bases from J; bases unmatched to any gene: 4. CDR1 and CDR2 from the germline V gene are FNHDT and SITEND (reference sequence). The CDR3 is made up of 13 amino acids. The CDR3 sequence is CASRDRGGERLFF. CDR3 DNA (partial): TGTGCCAGCAGAGACAGGGGTGGCGAAAGATTATTT.

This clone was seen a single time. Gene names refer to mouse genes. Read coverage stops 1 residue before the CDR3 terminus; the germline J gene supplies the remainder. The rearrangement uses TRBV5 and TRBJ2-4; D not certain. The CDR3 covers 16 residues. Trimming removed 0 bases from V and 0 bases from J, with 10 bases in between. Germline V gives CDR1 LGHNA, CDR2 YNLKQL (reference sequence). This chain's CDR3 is CASSQEGRVSQNTLYF. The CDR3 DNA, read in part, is TGTGCCAGCAGCCAAGAAGGAAGGGTAAGTCAAAACACCTTGTAC.

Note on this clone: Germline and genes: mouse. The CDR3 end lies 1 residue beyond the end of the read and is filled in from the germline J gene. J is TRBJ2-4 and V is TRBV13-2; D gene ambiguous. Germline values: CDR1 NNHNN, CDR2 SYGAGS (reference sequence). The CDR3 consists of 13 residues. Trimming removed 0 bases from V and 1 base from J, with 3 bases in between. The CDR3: CASGDAGQNTLYF. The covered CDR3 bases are TGTGCCAGCGGTGATGCGGGTCAAAACACCTTGTAC.

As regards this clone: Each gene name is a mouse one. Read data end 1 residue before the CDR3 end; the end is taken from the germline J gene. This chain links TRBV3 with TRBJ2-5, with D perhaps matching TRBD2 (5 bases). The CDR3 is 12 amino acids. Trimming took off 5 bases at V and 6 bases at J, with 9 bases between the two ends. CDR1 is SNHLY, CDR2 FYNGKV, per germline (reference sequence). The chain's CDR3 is CASSRTLDTQYF. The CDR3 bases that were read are TGTGCCAGCAGCCGGACTCTGGACACCCAGTAC. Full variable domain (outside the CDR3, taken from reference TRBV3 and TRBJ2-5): GPKVLQIPSHQIIDMGQMVTLNCDPVSNHLYFYWYKQILGQQMEFLVNFYNGKVMEKSKLFKDQFSVERPDGSYFTLKIQPTALEDSAVYFCASSRTLDTQYFGPGTRLLVL.

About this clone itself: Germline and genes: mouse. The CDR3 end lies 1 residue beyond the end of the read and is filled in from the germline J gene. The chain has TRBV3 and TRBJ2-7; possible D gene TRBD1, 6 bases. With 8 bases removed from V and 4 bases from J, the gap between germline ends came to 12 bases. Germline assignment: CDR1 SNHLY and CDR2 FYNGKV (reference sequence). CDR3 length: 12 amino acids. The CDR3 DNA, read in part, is TGTGCCAGCGGCAGAGGGGGTTATGAACAGTAC. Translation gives CASGRGGYEQY. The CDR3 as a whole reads CASGRGGYEQYF.

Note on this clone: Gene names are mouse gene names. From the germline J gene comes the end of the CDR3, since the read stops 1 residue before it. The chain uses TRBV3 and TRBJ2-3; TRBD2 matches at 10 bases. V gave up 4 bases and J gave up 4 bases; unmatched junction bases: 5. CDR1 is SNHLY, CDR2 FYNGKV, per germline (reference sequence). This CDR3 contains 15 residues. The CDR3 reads CASSYRGLGSETLYF. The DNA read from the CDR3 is TGTGCCAGCAGCTACCGGGGACTGGGGTCAGAAACGCTGTAT.

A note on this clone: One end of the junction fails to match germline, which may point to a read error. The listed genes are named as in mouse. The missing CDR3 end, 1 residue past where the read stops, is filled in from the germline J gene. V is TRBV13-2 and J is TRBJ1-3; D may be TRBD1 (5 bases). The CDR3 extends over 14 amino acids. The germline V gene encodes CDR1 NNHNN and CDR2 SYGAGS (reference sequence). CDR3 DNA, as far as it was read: TGTGCCAGCGATGATGCCAGGGCTGGAAATACGCTCTAT. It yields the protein CASDDARAGNTLY. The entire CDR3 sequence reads CASDDARAGNTLYF.

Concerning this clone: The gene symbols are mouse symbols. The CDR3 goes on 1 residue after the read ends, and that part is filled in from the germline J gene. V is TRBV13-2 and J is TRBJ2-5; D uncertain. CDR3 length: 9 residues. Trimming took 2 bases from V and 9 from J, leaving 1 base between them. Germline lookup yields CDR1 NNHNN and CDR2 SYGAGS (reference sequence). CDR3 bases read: TGTGCCAGCGGTGAAACCCAGTAC. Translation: CASGETQY. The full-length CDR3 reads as CASGETQYF.

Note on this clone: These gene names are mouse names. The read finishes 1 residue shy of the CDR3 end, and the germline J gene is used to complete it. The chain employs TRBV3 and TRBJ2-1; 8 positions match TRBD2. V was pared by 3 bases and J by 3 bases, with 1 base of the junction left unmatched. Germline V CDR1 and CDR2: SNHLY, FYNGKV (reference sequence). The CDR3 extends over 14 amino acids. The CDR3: CASSFWGGYAEQFF. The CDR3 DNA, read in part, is TGTGCCAGCAGCTTTTGGGGGGGCTATGCTGAGCAGTTC.

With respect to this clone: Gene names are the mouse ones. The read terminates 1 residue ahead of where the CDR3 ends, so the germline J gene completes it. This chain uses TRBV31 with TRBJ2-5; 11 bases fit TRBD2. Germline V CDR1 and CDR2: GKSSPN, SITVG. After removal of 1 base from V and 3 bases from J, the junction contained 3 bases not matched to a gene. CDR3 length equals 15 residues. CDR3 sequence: CAWSPDWGGQDTQYF. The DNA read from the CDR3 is TGTGCCTGGAGTCCAGACTGGGGGGGTCAAGACACCCAGTAC.

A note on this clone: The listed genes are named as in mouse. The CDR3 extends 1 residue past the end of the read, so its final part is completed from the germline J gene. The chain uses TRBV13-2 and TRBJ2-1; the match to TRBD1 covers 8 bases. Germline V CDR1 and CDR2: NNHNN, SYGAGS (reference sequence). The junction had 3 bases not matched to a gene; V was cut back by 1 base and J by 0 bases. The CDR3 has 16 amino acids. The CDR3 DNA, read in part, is TGTGCCAGCGGTGATTCAGGGGGCTCTAACTATGCTGAGCAGTTC. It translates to CASGDSGGSNYAEQF. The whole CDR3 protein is CASGDSGGSNYAEQFF.

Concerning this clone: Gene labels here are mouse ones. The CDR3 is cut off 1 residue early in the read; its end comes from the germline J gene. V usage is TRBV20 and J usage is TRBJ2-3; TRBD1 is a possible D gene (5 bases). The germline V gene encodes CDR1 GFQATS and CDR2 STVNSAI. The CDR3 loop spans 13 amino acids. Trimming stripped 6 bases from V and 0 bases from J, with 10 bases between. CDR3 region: CGADSLSAETLYF. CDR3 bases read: TGTGGTGCCGACAGCCTTAGTGCAGAAACGCTGTAT.

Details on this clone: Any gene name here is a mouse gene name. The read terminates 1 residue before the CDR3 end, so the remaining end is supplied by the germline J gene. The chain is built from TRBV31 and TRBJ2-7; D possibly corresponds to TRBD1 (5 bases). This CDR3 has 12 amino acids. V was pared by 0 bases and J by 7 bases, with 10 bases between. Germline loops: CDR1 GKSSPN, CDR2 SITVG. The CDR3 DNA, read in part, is TGTGCCTGGAGTCTACGAGGGGAGGAACAGTAC. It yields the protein CAWSLRGEEQY. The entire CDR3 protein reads CAWSLRGEEQYF.